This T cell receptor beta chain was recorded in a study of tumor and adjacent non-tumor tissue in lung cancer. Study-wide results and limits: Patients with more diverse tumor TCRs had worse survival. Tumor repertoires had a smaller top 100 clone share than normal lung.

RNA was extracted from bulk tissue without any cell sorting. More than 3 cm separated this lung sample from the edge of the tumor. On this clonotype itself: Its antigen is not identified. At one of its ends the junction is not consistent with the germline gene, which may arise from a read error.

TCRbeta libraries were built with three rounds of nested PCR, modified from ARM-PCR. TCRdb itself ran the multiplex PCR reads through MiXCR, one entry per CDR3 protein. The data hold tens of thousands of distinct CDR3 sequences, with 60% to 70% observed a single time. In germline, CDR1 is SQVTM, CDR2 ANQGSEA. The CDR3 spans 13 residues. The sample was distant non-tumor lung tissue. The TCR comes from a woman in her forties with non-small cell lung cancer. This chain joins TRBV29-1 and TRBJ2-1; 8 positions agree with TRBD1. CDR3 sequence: CSVRQGSGNEQLF. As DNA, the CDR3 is TGCAGCGTTCGACAGGGGTCCGGCAATGAGCAGTTATTC.